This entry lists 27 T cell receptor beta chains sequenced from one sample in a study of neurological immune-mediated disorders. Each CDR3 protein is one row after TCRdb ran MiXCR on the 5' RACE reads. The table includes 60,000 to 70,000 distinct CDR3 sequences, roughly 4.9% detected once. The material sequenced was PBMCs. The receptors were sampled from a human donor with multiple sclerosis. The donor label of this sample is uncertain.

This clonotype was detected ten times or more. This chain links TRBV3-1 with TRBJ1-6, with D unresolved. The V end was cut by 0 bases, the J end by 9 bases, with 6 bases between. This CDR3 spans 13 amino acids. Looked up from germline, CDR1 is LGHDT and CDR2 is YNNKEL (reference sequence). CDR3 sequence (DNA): TGTGCCAGCAGCCAAGAAGGGAGTTCACCCCTCCACTTT. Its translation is CASSQEGSSPLHF.

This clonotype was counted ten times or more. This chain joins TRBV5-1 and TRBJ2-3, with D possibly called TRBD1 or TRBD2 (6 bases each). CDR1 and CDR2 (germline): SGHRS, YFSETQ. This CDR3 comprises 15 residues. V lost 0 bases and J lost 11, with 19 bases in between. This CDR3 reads CASSLGGASDGEQYF. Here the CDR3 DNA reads TGCGCCAGCAGCTTGGGGGGGGCGTCGGATGGGGAGCAGTATTTT.

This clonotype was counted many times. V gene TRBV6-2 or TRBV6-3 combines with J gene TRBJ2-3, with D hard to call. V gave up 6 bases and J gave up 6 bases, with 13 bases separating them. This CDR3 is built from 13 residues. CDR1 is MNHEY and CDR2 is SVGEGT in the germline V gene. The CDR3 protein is CASRPPVRDTQYF. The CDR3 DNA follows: TGTGCCAGCAGGCCCCCGGTTAGGGATACGCAGTATTTT.

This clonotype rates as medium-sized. The CDR3: CSALGPTYPIGGFTF. CDR3 sequence (DNA): TGCAGTGCTCTGGGACCCACCTACCCTATTGGCGGGTTCACCTTC. The V and J genes are TRBV20-1 and TRBJ1-2; D is perhaps TRBD1 (5 bases). V was shortened by 5 bases and J by 13 bases, with 29 bases between the two germline ends. The CDR3 loop spans 15 amino acids. Germline assignment: CDR1 DFQATT and CDR2 SNEGSKA (reference sequence).

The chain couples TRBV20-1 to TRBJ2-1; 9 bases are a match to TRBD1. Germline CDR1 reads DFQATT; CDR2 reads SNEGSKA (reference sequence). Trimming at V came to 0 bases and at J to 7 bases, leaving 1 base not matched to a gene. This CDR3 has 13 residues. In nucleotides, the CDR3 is TGCAGTGCTAGAGACGGGACAGGGAATGAGCAGTTCTTC. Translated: CSARDGTGNEQFF.

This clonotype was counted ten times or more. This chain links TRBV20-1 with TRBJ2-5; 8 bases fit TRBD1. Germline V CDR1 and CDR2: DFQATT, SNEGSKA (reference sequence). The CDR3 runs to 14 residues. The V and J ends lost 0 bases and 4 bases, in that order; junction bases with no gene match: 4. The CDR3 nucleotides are TGCAGTGCTAGAGAGCAGGGGGCCCTAGAGACCCAGTACTTC. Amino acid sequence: CSAREQGALETQYF.

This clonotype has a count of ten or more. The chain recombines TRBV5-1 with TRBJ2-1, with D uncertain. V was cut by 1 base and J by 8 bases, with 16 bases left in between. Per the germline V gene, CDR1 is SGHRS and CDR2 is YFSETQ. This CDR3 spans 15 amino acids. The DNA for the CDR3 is TGCGCCAGCAGCTTGAGGAGCCCGAGTGTGGATGAGCAGTTCTTC. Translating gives CASSLRSPSVDEQFF. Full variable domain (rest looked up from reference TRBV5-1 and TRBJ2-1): KAGVTQTPRYLIKTRGQQVTLSCSPISGHRSVSWYQQTPGQGLQFLFEYFSETQRNKGNFPGRFSGRQFSNSRSEMNVSTLELGDSALYLCASSLRSPSVDEQFFGPGTRLTVL.

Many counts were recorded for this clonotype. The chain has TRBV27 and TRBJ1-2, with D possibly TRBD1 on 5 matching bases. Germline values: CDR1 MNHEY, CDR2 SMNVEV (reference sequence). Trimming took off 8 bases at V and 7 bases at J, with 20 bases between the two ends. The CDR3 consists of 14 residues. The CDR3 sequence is CASGPGGYISGYTF. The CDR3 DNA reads TGTGCCAGCGGCCCGGGGGGATACATCTCTGGCTACACCTTC.

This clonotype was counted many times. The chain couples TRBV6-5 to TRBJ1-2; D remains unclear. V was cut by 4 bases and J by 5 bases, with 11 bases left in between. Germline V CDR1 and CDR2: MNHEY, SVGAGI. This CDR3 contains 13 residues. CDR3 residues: CASSSPSLYGYTF. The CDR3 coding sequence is TGTGCCAGCAGTTCCCCGTCTTTATATGGCTACACCTTC.

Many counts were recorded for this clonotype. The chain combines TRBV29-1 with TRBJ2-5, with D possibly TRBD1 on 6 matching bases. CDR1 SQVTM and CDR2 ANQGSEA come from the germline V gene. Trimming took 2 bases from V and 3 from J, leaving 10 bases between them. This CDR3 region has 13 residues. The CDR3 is CSVEPYREETQYF. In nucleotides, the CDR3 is TGCAGCGTTGAACCCTACAGGGAAGAGACCCAGTACTTC.

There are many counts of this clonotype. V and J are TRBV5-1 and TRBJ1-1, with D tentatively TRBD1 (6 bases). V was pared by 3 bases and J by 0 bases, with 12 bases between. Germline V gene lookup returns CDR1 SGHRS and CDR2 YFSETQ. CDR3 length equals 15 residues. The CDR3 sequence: CASSWSGQMNTEAFF. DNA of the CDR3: TGCGCCAGCAGCTGGTCGGGACAAATGAACACTGAAGCTTTCTTT.

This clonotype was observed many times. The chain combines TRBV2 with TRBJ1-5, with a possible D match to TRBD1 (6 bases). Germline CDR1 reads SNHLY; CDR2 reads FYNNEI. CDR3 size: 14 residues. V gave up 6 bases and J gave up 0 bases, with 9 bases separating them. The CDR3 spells CASRGDTSNQPQHF. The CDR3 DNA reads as TGTGCCAGCAGGGGGGACACTAGCAATCAGCCCCAGCATTTT.

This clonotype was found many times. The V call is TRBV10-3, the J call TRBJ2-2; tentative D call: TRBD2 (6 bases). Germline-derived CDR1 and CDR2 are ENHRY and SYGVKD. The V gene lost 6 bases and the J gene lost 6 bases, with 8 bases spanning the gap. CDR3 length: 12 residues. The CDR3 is CAIRGTPGELFF. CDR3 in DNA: TGTGCCATCAGAGGGACTCCCGGGGAGCTGTTTTTT.

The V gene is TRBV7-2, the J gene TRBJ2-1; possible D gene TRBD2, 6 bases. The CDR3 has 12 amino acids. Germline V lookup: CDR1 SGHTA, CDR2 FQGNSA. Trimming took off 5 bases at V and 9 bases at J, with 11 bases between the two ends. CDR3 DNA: TGTGCCAGCAGCCCCCGACTAGTTGAGCAGTTCTTC. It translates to CASSPRLVEQFF.

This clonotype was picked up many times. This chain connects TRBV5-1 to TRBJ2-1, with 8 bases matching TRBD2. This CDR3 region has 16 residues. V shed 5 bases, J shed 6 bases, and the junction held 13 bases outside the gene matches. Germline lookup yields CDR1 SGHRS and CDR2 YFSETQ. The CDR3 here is CASRTYPGLVSNEQFF. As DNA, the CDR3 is TGCGCCAGCAGGACCTACCCGGGACTAGTTAGCAATGAGCAGTTCTTC.

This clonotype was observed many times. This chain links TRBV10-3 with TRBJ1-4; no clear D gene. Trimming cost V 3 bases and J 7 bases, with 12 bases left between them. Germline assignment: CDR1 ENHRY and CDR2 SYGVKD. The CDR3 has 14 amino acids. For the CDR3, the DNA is TGTGCCATCAGTGAAACAATGGGTACTGAAAAACTGTTTTTT. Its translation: CAISETMGTEKLFF.

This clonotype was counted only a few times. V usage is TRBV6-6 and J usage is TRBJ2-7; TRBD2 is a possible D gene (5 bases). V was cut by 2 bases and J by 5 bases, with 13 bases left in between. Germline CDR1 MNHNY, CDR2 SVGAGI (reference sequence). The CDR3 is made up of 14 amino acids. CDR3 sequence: CASSYQEGVHEQYF. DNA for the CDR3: TGTGCCAGCAGTTACCAAGAGGGTGTTCACGAGCAGTACTTC.

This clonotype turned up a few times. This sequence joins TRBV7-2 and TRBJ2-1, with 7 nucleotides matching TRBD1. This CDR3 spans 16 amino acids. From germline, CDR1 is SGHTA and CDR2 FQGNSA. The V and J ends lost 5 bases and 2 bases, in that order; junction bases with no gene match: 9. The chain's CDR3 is CASSRNRGLTYNEQFF. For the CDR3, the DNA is TGTGCCAGCAGCCGGAACAGGGGCCTCACCTACAATGAGCAGTTCTTC.

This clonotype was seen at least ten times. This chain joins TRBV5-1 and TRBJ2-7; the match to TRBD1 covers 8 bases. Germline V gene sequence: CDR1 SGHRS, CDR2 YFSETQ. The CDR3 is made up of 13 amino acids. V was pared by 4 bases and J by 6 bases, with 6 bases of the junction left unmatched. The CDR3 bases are TGCGCCAGCAGCACCGGACAGGGATCCGAGCAGTACTTC. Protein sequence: CASSTGQGSEQYF.

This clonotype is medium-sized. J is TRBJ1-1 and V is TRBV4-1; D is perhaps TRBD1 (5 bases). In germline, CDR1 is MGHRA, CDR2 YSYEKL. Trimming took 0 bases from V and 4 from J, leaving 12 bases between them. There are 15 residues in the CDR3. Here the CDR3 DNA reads TGCGCCAGCAGCCAAGACGGGGGTCAGGGCACTGAAGCTTTCTTT. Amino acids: CASSQDGGQGTEAFF.

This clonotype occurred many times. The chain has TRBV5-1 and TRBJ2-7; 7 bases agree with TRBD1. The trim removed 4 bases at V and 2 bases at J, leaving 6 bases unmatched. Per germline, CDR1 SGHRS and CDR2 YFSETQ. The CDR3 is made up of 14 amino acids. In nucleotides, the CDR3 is TGCGCCAGCAGCCCCGAGGGGGCCGCCTACGAGCAGTACTTC. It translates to CASSPEGAAYEQYF.

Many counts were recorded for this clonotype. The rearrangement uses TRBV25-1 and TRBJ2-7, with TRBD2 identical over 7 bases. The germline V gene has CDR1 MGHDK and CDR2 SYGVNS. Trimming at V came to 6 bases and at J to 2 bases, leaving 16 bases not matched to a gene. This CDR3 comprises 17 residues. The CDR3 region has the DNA TGTGCCAGCAGCTACTCTCTGACGGGAGCGGGGACCTACGAGCAGTACTTC. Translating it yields CASSYSLTGAGTYEQYF.

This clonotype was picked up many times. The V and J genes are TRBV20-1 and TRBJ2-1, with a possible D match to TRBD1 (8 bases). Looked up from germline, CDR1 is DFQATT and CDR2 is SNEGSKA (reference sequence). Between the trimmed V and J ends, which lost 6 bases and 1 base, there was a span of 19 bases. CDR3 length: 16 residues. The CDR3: CSAQDRVGGSYNEQFF. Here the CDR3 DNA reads TGCAGTGCCCAGGACAGGGTGGGGGGGTCCTACAATGAGCAGTTCTTC.

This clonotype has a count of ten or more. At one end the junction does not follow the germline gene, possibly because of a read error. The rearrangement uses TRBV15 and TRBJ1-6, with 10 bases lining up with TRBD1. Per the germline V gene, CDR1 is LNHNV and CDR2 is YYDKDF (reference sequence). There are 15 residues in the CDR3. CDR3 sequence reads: CATSGDRGRVSPLHF. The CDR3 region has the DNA TGTGCCACCAGCGGAGACAGGGGGCGAGTTTCACCCCTCCACTTT.

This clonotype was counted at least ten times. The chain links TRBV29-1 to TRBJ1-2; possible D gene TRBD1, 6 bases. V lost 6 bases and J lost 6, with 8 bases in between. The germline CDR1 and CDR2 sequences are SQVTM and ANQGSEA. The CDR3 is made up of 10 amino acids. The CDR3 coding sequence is TGCAGCGTGGACAGCGATGGCTACACCTTC. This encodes CSVDSDGYTF.

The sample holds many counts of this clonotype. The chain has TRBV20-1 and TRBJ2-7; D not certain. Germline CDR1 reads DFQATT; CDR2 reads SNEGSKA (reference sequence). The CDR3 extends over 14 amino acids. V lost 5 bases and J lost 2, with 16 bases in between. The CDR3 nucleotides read TGCAGTGCTCGCCTTGGTCCTTACCCCTACGAGCAGTACTTC. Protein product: CSARLGPYPYEQYF.

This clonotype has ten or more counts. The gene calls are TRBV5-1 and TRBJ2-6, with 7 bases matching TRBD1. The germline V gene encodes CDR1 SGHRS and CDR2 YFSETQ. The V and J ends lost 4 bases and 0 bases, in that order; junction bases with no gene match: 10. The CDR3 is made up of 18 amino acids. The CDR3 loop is CASSLTGPPNSGANVLTF. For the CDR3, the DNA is TGCGCCAGCAGCCTGACAGGGCCCCCAAACTCTGGGGCCAACGTCCTGACTTTC.